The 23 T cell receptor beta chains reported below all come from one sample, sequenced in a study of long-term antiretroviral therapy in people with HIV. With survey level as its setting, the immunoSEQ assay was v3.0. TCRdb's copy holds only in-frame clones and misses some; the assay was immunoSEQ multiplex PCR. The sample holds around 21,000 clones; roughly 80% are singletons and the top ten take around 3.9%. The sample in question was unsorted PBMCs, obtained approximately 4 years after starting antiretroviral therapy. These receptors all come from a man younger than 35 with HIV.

DNA for the CDR3: TGTGCCAGCAGCCGGGGGGATAACTATGGCTACACCTTC. Its translation is CASSRGDNYGYTF. The J gene is TRBJ1-2, the V gene TRBV28, with D perhaps TRBD1 (5 bases). Germline CDR1 reads MDHEN; CDR2 reads SYDVKM. This CDR3 contains 13 residues. Trimming took off 6 bases at V and 1 base at J, with 9 bases between the two ends.

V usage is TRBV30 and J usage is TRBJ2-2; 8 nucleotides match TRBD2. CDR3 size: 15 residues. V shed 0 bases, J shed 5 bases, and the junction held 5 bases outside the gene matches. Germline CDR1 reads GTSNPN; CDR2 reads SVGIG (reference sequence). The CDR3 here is CAWSVRTGGTGELFF. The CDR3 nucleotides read TGTGCCTGGAGTGTACGGACGGGGGGGACCGGGGAGCTGTTTTTT.

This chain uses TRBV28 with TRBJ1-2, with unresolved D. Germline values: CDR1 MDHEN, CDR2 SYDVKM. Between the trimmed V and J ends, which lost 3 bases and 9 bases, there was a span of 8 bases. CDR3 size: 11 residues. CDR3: CASSFRLSYTF. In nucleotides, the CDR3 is TGTGCCAGCAGTTTCCGGTTAAGCTACACCTTC.

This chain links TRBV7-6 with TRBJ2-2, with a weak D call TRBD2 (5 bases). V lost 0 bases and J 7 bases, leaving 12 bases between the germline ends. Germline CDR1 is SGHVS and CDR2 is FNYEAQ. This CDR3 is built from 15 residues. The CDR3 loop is CASSLASSFGGELFF. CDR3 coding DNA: TGTGCCAGCAGCTTAGCTTCTAGCTTTGGCGGGGAGCTGTTTTTT.

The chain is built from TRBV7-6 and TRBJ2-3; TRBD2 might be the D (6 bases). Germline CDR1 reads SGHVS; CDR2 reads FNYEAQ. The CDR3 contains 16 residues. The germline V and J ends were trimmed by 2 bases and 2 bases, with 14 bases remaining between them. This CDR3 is CASSLLVADYTDTQYF. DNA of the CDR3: TGTGCCAGCAGCTTACTGGTAGCGGACTACACAGATACGCAGTATTTT.

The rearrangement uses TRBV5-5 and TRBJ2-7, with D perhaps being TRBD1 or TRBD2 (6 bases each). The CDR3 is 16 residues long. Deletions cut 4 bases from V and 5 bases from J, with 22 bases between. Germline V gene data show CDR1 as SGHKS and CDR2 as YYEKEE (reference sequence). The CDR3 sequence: CASSGGGTGIVHEQYV. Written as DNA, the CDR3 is TGTGCCAGCAGCGGGGGCGGGACGGGCATTGTCCACGAGCAGTACGTC.

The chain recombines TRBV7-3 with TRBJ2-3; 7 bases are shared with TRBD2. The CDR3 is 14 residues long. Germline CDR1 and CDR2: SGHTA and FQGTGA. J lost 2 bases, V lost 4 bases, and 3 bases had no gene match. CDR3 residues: CASSSSGATDTQYF. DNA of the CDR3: TGTGCCAGCAGCTCGAGCGGGGCCACAGATACGCAGTATTTT.

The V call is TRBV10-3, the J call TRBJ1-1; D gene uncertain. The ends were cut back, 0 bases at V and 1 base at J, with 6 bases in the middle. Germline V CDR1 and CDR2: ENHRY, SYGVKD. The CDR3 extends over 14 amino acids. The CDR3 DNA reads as TGTGCCATCAGTGAGTCAAACACGAACACTGAAGCTTTCTTT. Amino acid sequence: CAISESNTNTEAFF.

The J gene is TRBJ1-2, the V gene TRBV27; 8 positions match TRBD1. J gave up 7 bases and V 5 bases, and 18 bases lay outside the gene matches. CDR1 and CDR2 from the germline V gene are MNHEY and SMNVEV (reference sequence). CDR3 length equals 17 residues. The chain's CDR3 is CASSPRIRTGLVGGYTF. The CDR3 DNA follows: TGTGCCAGCAGTCCCAGGATTCGGACAGGGCTGGTTGGTGGCTACACCTTC.

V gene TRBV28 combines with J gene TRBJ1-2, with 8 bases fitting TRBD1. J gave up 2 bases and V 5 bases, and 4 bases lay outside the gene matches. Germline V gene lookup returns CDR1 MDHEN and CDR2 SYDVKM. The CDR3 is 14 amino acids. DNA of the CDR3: TGTGCCAGCAGTCTAGACAGGGGCAACTATGGCTACACCTTC. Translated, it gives CASSLDRGNYGYTF.

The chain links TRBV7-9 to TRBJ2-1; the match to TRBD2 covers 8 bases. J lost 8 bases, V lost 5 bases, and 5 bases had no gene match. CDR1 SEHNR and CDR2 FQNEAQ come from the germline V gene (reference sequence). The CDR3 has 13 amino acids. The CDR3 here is CASSQGLGDEQFF. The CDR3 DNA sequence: TGTGCCAGCAGCCAGGGACTAGGGGATGAGCAGTTCTTC.

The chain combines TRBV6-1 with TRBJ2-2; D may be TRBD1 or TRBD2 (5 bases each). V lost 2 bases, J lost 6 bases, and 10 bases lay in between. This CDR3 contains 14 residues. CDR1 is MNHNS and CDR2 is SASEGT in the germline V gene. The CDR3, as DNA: TGTGCCAGCAGTGAATTCGGGGCACCCGGGGAGCTGTTTTTT. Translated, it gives CASSEFGAPGELFF.

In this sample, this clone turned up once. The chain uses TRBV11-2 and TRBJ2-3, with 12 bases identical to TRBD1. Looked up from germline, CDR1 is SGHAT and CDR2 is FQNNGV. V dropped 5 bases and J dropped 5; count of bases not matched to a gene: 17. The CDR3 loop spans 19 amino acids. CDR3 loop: CASSARDRGRGGSLDTQYF. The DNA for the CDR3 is TGTGCCAGCAGCGCCCGGGACAGGGGGCGCGGGGGGAGCCTAGATACGCAGTATTTT.

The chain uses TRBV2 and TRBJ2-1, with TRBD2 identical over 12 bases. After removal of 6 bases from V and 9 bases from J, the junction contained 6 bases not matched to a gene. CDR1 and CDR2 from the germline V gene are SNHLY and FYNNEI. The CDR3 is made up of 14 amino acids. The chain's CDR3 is CASRSTSGGSEQFF. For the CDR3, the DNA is TGTGCCAGCAGGTCGACTAGCGGGGGTAGTGAGCAGTTCTTC.

Here the CDR3 reads CASSTWTGGVYGYTF. The CDR3 DNA reads as TGTGCCAGCAGCACCTGGACAGGGGGCGTCTATGGCTACACCTTC. The V gene is TRBV7-2, the J gene TRBJ1-2; TRBD1 aligns across 11 bases. The CDR3 length is 15 residues. CDR1 and CDR2 (germline): SGHTA, FQGNSA. V lost 5 bases, J lost 4 bases, and 6 bases stayed unmatched.

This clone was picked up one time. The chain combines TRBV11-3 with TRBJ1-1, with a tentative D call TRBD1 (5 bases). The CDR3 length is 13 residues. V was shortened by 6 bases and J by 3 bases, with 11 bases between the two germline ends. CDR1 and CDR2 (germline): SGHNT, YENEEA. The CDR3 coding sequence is TGTGCCAGCAGTCCAGGGTTTCACACTGAAGCTTTCTTT. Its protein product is CASSPGFHTEAFF.

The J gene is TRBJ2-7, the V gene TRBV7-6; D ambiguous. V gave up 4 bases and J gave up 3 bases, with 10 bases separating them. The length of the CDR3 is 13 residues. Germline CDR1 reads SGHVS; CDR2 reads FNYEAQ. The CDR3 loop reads CASSSRRNYEQYF. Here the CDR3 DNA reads TGTGCCAGCAGCTCCAGGCGGAACTACGAGCAGTACTTC.

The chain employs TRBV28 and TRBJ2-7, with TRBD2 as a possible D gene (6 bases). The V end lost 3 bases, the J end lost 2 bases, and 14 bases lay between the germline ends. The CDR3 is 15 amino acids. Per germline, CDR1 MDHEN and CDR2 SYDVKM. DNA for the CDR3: TGTGCCAGCAGTTTCCGACCCGGGGGTACCTACGAGCAGTACTTC. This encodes CASSFRPGGTYEQYF. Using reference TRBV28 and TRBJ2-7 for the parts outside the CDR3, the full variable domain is DVKVTQSSRYLVKRTGEKVFLECVQDMDHENMFWYRQDPGLGLRLIYFSYDVKMKEKGDIPEGYSVSREKKERFSLILESASTNQTSMYLCASSFRPGGTYEQYFGPGTRLTVT.

Here the CDR3 reads CASTSRGGHSPLHF. The CDR3 bases are TGTGCCAGCACCTCGAGGGGAGGTCATTCACCCCTCCACTTT. This sequence joins TRBV28 and TRBJ1-6; the D gene is possibly TRBD1 (5 bases). Trimming took off 7 bases at V and 8 bases at J, with 15 bases between the two ends. CDR1 and CDR2 (germline): MDHEN, SYDVKM. The CDR3 consists of 14 residues.

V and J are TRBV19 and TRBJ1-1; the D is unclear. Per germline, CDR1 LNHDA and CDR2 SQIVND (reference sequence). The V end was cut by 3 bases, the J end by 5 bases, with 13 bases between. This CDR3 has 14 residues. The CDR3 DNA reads TGTGCCAGTAGTATTGGCACAAAAGGAACTGAAGCTTTCTTT. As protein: CASSIGTKGTEAFF.

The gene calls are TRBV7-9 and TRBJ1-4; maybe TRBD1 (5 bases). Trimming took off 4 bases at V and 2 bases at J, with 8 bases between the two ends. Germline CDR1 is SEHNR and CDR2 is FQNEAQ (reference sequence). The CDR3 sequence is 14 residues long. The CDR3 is CASSSGMTNEKLFF. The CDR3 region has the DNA TGTGCCAGCAGCTCAGGGATGACTAATGAAAAACTGTTTTTT.

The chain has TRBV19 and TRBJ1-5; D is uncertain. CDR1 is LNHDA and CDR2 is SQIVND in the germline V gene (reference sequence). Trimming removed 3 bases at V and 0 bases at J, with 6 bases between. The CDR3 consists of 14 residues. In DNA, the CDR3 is TGTGCCAGTAGTATCCGGAATAGCAATCAGCCCCAGCATTTT. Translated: CASSIRNSNQPQHF.

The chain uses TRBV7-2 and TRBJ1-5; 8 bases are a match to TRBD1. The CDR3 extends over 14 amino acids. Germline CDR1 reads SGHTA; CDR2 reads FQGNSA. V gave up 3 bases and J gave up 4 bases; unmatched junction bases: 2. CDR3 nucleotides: TGTGCCAGCAGCTTGACAGGGGCGAATCAGCCCCAGCATTTT. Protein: CASSLTGANQPQHF.